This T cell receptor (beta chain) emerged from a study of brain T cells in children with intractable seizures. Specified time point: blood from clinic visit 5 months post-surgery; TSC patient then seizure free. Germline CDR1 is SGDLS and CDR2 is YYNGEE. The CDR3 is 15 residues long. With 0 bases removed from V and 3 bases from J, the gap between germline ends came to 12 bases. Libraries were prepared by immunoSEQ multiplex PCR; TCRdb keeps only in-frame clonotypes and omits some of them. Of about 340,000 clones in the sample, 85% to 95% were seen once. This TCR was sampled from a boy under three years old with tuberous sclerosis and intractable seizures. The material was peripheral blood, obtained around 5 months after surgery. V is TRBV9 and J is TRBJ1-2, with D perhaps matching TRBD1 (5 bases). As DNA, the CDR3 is TGTGCCAGCAGCGTAGGAACAGGAACAGACTATGGCTACACCTTC. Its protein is CASSVGTGTDYGYTF.